This entry lists 25 T cell receptor beta chains sequenced from one sample in a study of blood T cell repertoires in COVID-19. The protocol was immunoSEQ multiplex PCR, while the TCRdb copy is restricted to in-frame clones and leaves out a portion. This table has over 35,000 clones, 90% appearing once. The source material was peripheral blood. The source of these receptors is a man between 65 and 85 years old with active COVID-19.

The V call is TRBV29-1, the J call TRBJ1-1, with a tentative D call TRBD1 (6 bases). Germline CDR1 SQVTM, CDR2 ANQGSEA. This CDR3 has 13 residues. The germline V and J ends were trimmed by 2 bases and 4 bases, with 11 bases remaining between them. CDR3 sequence: CSVEFGQITEAFF. CDR3 sequence (DNA): TGCAGCGTTGAATTCGGACAGATCACTGAAGCTTTCTTT.

This chain links TRBV9 with TRBJ2-2; 9 positions agree with TRBD2. Germline-derived CDR1 and CDR2 are SGDLS and YYNGEE. Germline trimming cut 10 bases from V and 1 base from J; bases unmatched to any gene: 11. The CDR3 runs to 16 residues. DNA of the CDR3: TGTGCCTCAAGTGGTCCTAGCGGGGTGAACACCGGGGAGCTGTTTTTT. Amino acids: CASSGPSGVNTGELFF.

The V and J genes are TRBV3-1 (or the pseudogene TRBV3-2) and TRBJ1-2, with unresolved D. Germline CDR1 LGHDT, CDR2 YNNKEL (reference sequence). V was shortened by 1 base and J by 4 bases, with 10 bases between the two germline ends. The CDR3 spans 14 residues. The CDR3 sequence: CASSQGEGGYGYTF. The CDR3 DNA follows: TGTGCCAGCAGCCAAGGGGAGGGAGGCTATGGCTACACCTTC.

This chain uses TRBV24-1 with TRBJ1-1; D is undetermined. The CDR3 extends over 15 amino acids. V was shortened by 2 bases and J by 0 bases, with 9 bases between the two germline ends. Germline V gene data show CDR1 as KGHDR and CDR2 as SFDVKD. The CDR3 DNA reads TGTGCCACCAGTGATTCAAGACATCTGAACACTGAAGCTTTCTTT. Translated: CATSDSRHLNTEAFF.

V usage is TRBV29-1 and J usage is TRBJ2-7; 9 nucleotides align to TRBD2. V lost 5 bases, J lost 1 base, and 3 bases stayed unmatched. Germline CDR1 reads SQVTM; CDR2 reads ANQGSEA. This CDR3 has 13 residues. DNA of the CDR3: TGCAGCGTTCTGACTAGCGGTTCCTACGAGCAGTACTTC. Translation: CSVLTSGSYEQYF.

The chain carries TRBV5-4 and TRBJ1-2; the match to TRBD1 covers 7 bases. V trimming: 4 bases; J trimming: 5 bases; junction bases outside the gene matches: 5. This CDR3 has 13 amino acids. CDR1 and CDR2 (germline): SGHNT, YYREEE (reference sequence). The chain's CDR3 is CASSTTGKYGYTF. Written as DNA, the CDR3 is TGTGCCAGCAGCACGACAGGGAAATATGGCTACACCTTC.

The chain is built from TRBV7-2 and TRBJ1-5; a weak D match, TRBD1 (5 bases). The CDR3 sequence is 13 residues long. Germline loops: CDR1 SGHTA, CDR2 FQGNSA. Between the trimmed V and J ends, which lost 1 base and 6 bases, there was a span of 7 bases. Here the CDR3 DNA reads TGTGCCAGCAGCTTAGTAGGGGCTCAGCCCCAGCATTTT. It is translated as CASSLVGAQPQHF.

This clone came up a few times. This rearrangement joins TRBV18 to TRBJ2-1; the match to TRBD2 covers 11 bases. The V segment lost 5 bases and the J segment 7 bases; nucleotides outside the gene matches: 10. The CDR3 loop spans 16 amino acids. Germline CDR1 and CDR2: KGHSH and LQKENI. The CDR3 loop is CASSIRLAGSGNEQFF. The DNA of the CDR3 is TGTGCCAGCTCAATTCGACTAGCGGGGTCGGGGAATGAGCAGTTCTTC.

The chain couples TRBV6-5 to TRBJ2-7; possible D gene TRBD1, 6 bases. Germline values: CDR1 MNHEY, CDR2 SVGAGI. This CDR3 is built from 13 residues. V was pared by 6 bases and J by 1 base, with 10 bases between. The CDR3: CASSFGQSYEQYF. The DNA for the CDR3 is TGTGCCAGCAGCTTCGGACAGTCCTACGAGCAGTACTTC.

This clone was seen just once. The gene calls are TRBV5-4 and TRBJ2-1; 8 nucleotides agree with TRBD1. The CDR3 length is 15 residues. CDR1 and CDR2 from the germline V gene are SGHNT and YYREEE (reference sequence). V gave up 4 bases and J gave up 7 bases; unmatched junction bases: 10. CDR3: CASSTRTGSWNEQFF. Written as DNA, the CDR3 is TGTGCCAGCAGCACCCGGACAGGGTCGTGGAATGAGCAGTTCTTC.

The chain links TRBV28 to TRBJ2-2; 9 nucleotides agree with TRBD2. The CDR3 extends over 17 amino acids. Germline V gene lookup returns CDR1 MDHEN and CDR2 SYDVKM. The V and J ends lost 2 bases and 9 bases, in that order; junction bases with no gene match: 13. The CDR3 region is CASSLNAAGGPRRELFF. In DNA form, the CDR3 reads TGTGCCAGCAGTTTAAATGCGGCGGGAGGGCCGCGGAGGGAGCTGTTTTTT.

The chain couples TRBV30 to TRBJ1-5; no clear D. This CDR3 region has 13 residues. V shed 1 base and J shed 0 bases, with 4 bases lying between them. Germline V gene lookup returns CDR1 GTSNPN and CDR2 SVGIG (reference sequence). In DNA, the CDR3 is TGTGCCTGGAGTGGAGGTAGCAATCAGCCCCAGCATTTT. Translated, it gives CAWSGGSNQPQHF. The whole variable domain, filled in from reference TRBV30 and TRBJ1-5, reads SQTIHQWPATLVQPVGSPLSLECTVEGTSNPNLYWYRQAAGRGLQLLFYSVGIGQISSEVPQNLSASRPQDRQFILSSKKLLLSDSGFYLCAWSGGSNQPQHFGDGTRLSIL.

The genes are TRBV21-1 and TRBJ2-3; the table gives TRBD2 as D, unverified against the DNA. TRBV21-1 is deemed a pseudogene. The CDR3 totals 19 residues. The CDR3 nucleotides read TGTGCCAGCAGACCCGGGATTACGCTAGCGTCTAACAATACAGATACGCAGTATTTT. Translated: CASRPGITLASNNTDTQYF.

This chain connects TRBV7-9 to TRBJ2-7, with a weak D call TRBD1 (6 bases). Germline V gives CDR1 SEHNR, CDR2 FQNEAQ (reference sequence). V lost 4 bases to trimming and J lost 7 bases, with 11 bases between them. This CDR3 is 12 amino acids long. The CDR3 is CASSWGHPEQYF. The CDR3 nucleotides read TGTGCCAGCAGCTGGGGACACCCGGAGCAGTACTTC.

The rearrangement joins TRBV28 to TRBJ1-1; D is ambiguous. This CDR3 is built from 13 residues. The V gene's germline CDR1 is MDHEN and CDR2 SYDVKM. Between the trimmed V and J ends, which lost 7 bases and 1 base, there was a span of 10 bases. CDR3 sequence: CASMSEENTEAFF. In DNA, the CDR3 is TGTGCCAGCATGAGTGAGGAGAACACTGAAGCTTTCTTT.

The chain carries TRBV5-1 and TRBJ2-5; the D is unclear. The V gene's germline CDR1 is SGHRS and CDR2 YFSETQ. This CDR3 is 15 amino acids long. V was clipped by 4 bases and J by 1 base, with 14 bases between them. The CDR3 region has the DNA TGCGCCAGCAGCCCGCCGGGTCCGACCCAAGAGACCCAGTACTTC. This codes for CASSPPGPTQETQYF.

J is TRBJ2-7 and V is TRBV9, with a weak D call TRBD2 (5 bases). CDR1 and CDR2 from the germline V gene are SGDLS and YYNGEE. There are 15 residues in the CDR3. V lost 4 bases, J lost 5 bases, and 19 bases lay in between. The CDR3 nucleotides read TGTGCCAGCAGCCCATCACCCCTAGCTTCCCACGAGCAGTACTTC. The encoded protein is CASSPSPLASHEQYF.

The chain uses TRBV7-8 and TRBJ2-2, with 8 bases identical to TRBD1. Unmatched junction bases numbered 8, after V lost 0 bases and J lost 5 bases. The CDR3 sequence is 17 residues long. Germline V lookup: CDR1 SGHVS, CDR2 FQNEAQ. CDR3 nucleotide sequence: TGTGCCAGCAGCTTAGCGCGCAGGGGGCTAGGGACCGGGGAGCTGTTTTTT. Translation gives CASSLARRGLGTGELFF.

The chain recombines TRBV30 with TRBJ1-5; D perhaps matches TRBD1 (6 bases). The CDR3 covers 13 residues. Trimming left V 1 base short and J 10 bases short, with 14 bases between. CDR1 GTSNPN and CDR2 SVGIG come from the germline V gene (reference sequence). The CDR3 loop reads CAWSGQGRGPQHF. CDR3 coding DNA: TGTGCCTGGAGTGGTCAGGGGAGGGGACCCCAGCATTTT. Looking up the rest from reference TRBV30 and TRBJ1-5 gives the full variable domain: SQTIHQWPATLVQPVGSPLSLECTVEGTSNPNLYWYRQAAGRGLQLLFYSVGIGQISSEVPQNLSASRPQDRQFILSSKKLLLSDSGFYLCAWSGQGRGPQHFGDGTRLSIL.

This chain joins TRBV5-6 and TRBJ2-7; 9 bases are a match to TRBD1. The V gene's germline CDR1 is SGHDT and CDR2 YYEEEE. This CDR3 is 15 amino acids long. J was trimmed by 6 bases and V by 4 bases; bases with no gene match: 11. The CDR3 DNA sequence: TGTGCCAGCAGCCACGGGACAGGGTGGTTTCGCGAGCAGTACTTC. It specifies CASSHGTGWFREQYF.

This chain uses TRBV7-2 with TRBJ2-1; D gene unclear. The CDR3 covers 11 residues. Trimming cost V 3 bases and J 6 bases, with 3 bases left between them. Germline V CDR1 and CDR2: SGHTA, FQGNSA. CDR3 loop: CASSFSNEQFF. The CDR3 region has the DNA TGTGCCAGCAGCTTTAGCAATGAGCAGTTCTTC.

This chain uses TRBV28 with TRBJ1-3, with 10 bases identical to TRBD1. J was trimmed by 1 base and V by 2 bases; bases with no gene match: 2. The CDR3 has 16 residues. Per germline, CDR1 MDHEN and CDR2 SYDVKM. CDR3 region: CASSLAGQGSGNTIYF. The DNA of the CDR3 is TGTGCCAGCAGTTTAGCGGGACAGGGGTCTGGAAACACCATATATTTT.

V and J are TRBV7-2 and TRBJ1-5, with 7 bases fitting TRBD1. Germline lookup yields CDR1 SGHTA and CDR2 FQGNSA. The CDR3 is 14 amino acids. V was pared by 5 bases and J by 7 bases, with 8 bases of the junction left unmatched. CDR3 sequence reads: CASSHRQGDQPQHF. The DNA of the CDR3 is TGTGCCAGCAGCCATAGACAGGGAGACCAGCCCCAGCATTTT.

V and J are TRBV7-3 and TRBJ1-1; TRBD1 matches 7 bases. The CDR3 runs 14 residues. Germline V lookup: CDR1 SGHTA, CDR2 FQGTGA. V lost 5 bases, J lost 4 bases, and 7 bases stayed unmatched. The CDR3: CASSVTPGGTEAFF. Written as DNA, the CDR3 is TGTGCCAGCAGCGTGACACCAGGGGGCACTGAAGCTTTCTTT.

The chain carries TRBV6-2 or TRBV6-3 and TRBJ2-1, with 11 bases aligning to TRBD2. V dropped 5 bases and J dropped 0; count of bases not matched to a gene: 12. The CDR3 covers 19 residues. The germline V gene encodes CDR1 MNHEY and CDR2 SVGEGT. Written as DNA, the CDR3 is TGTGCCAGCAGTGATCCGGGACTAGCGGTGATGGGCTCCTACAATGAGCAGTTCTTC. Protein: CASSDPGLAVMGSYNEQFF.